This TCR beta chain is drawn from a study of siplizumab effects on memory and regulatory T cells. General observations from the study: Apparently key alloresponse contributors, naive T cells also seemed more diverse than memory cells.

Notes on this clone: Its antigen remains unknown.

The repertoire was sequenced with immunoSEQ multiplex PCR; TCRdb's copy has only in-frame clones and lacks some. The table has 90,000 to 110,000 clones, approximately 94% seen once; the top ten hold approximately 0.32%. V was clipped by 7 bases and J by 2 bases; unmatched bases: 12. The length of the CDR3 is 16 residues. The V gene's germline CDR1 is MNHNY and CDR2 SVGAGI (reference sequence). The receptor comes from a human donor in good health. This sequence joins TRBV6-6 and TRBJ2-3; TRBD2 matches at 7 bases. Material for sequencing was CD4+ T cells sorted from blood. This chain's CDR3 is CASTRRLAVNTDTQYF. For the CDR3, the DNA is TGTGCCAGCACCCGTAGACTAGCAGTCAACACAGATACGCAGTATTTT.